The source of this T cell receptor beta chain is a study of cytomegalovirus exposure and HLA in healthy donors. Study-level points and caveats: Later, an analysis found that TCR clusters from the first cohort tended to co-occur in the roughly 110 validation repertoires. The authors listed some 150 TCR beta chains as cytomegalovirus-associated.

The germline V and J ends were trimmed by 3 bases and 0 bases, with 12 bases remaining between them. Germline loops: CDR1 MNHEY, CDR2 SMNVEV (reference sequence). The CDR3 covers 15 residues. A note on this clone: The antigen is not known.

Only in-frame clones appear in the TCRdb table, and some are missing; sequencing was by immunoSEQ multiplex PCR. The repertoire holds under 200,000 clones, with roughly 82% as singletons. The gene calls are TRBV27 and TRBJ2-7; perhaps TRBD1 as D (6 bases). Sample: PBMCs. This TCR was recovered from a man between 18 and 35 years old in good health and CMV-seropositive. CDR3 residues: CASSLGAGSSYEQYF. The CDR3 DNA follows: TGTGCCAGCAGTTTGGGGGCCGGAAGCTCCTACGAGCAGTACTTC.